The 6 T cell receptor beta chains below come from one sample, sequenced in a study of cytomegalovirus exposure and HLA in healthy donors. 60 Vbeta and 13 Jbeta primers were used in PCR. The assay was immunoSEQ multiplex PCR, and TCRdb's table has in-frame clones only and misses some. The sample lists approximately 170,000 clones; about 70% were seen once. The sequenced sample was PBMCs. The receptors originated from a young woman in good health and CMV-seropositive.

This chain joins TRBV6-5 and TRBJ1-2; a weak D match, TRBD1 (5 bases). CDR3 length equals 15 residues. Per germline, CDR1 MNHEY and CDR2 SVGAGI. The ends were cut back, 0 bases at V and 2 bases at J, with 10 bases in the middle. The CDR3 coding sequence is TGTGCCAGCAGTTACTCTCGGACAAGCAACTATGGCTACACCTTC. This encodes CASSYSRTSNYGYTF.

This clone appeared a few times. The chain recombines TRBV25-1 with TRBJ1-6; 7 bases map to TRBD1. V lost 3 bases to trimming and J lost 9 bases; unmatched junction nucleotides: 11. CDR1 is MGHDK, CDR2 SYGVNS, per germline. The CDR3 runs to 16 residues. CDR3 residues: CASSDRQGSVLSPLHF. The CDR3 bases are TGTGCCAGCAGTGACCGACAGGGATCGGTCCTTTCACCCCTCCACTTT.

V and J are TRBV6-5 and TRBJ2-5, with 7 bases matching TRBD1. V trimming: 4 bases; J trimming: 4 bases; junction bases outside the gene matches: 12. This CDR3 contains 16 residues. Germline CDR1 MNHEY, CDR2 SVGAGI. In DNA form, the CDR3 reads TGTGCCAGCAGTTGGAGGAGCGGCCAGGGGGTAGAGACCCAGTACTTC. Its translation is CASSWRSGQGVETQYF.

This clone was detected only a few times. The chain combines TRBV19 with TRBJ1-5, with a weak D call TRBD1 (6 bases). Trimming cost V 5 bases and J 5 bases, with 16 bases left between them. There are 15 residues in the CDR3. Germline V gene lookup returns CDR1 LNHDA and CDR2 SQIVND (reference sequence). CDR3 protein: CASSGGQLFYQPQHF. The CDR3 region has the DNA TGTGCCAGTAGTGGTGGACAGCTTTTTTATCAGCCCCAGCATTTT.

CDR3 region: CASSLDRGLIYGYTF. The DNA of the CDR3 is TGCGCCAGCAGCCTGGACAGGGGGCTGATCTATGGCTACACCTTC. This chain links TRBV5-1 with TRBJ1-2; 11 nucleotides line up with TRBD1. J gave up 4 bases and V 4 bases, and 6 bases lay outside the gene matches. Germline CDR1 and CDR2: SGHRS and YFSETQ. This CDR3 has 15 residues.

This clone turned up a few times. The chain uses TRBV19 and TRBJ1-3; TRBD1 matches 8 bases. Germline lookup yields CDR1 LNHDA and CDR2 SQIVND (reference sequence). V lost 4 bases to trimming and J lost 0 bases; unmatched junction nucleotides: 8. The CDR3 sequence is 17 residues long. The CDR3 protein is CASSNRDRRLSGNTIYF. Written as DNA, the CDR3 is TGTGCCAGTAGTAATCGGGACAGGAGACTCTCTGGAAACACCATATATTTT.